Below, 5 T cell receptor beta chains from the same sample are listed, as sequenced in a study of OX40 agonist ivuxolimab in advanced cancers. Some clones are missing from TCRdb's copy, which holds only in-frame ones; the method was immunoSEQ multiplex PCR. The data hold about 82,000 clones, with approximately 82% observed a single time. Sample: CD4+ or CD8+ T cells sorted from blood, taken in a trial of the OX40 agonist ivuxolimab. These receptors all stem from an adult with an advanced solid tumor such as melanoma, head and neck, liver or kidney cancer.

The V and J genes are TRBV25-1 and TRBJ2-5, with D possibly being TRBD2 (5 bases). V lost 1 base and J lost 3, with 12 bases in between. The length of the CDR3 is 15 residues. Germline V lookup: CDR1 MGHDK, CDR2 SYGVNS. CDR3 loop: CASSEFPGTKETQYF. The CDR3 DNA follows: TGTGCCAGCAGTGAATTTCCGGGAACAAAAGAGACCCAGTACTTC.

The rearrangement links TRBV6-5 to TRBJ1-1, with unresolved D. The germline gives CDR1 MNHEY, CDR2 SVGAGI. The CDR3 spans 13 residues. Trimming left V 6 bases short and J 3 bases short, with 11 bases between. The CDR3 here is CASRTEVHTEAFF. As DNA, the CDR3 is TGTGCCAGCAGGACCGAGGTTCACACTGAAGCTTTCTTT.

The chain recombines TRBV27 with TRBJ1-5, with a possible D match to TRBD1 (6 bases). Germline V gene data show CDR1 as MNHEY and CDR2 as SMNVEV (reference sequence). CDR3 length: 15 amino acids. V was cut by 4 bases and J by 2 bases, with 12 bases left in between. CDR3: CASSSLQGGNQPQHF. The CDR3 DNA reads as TGTGCCAGCAGTTCCCTACAGGGTGGCAATCAGCCCCAGCATTTT.

CDR3 loop: CASRSWTGGKDTQYF. The CDR3 bases are TGTGCCAGCAGATCATGGACAGGGGGGAAAGATACGCAGTATTTT. The chain couples TRBV5-6 to TRBJ2-3, with 10 bases that match TRBD1. The length of the CDR3 is 15 residues. Looked up from germline, CDR1 is SGHDT and CDR2 is YYEEEE. V dropped 5 bases and J dropped 5; count of bases not matched to a gene: 8.

The chain joins TRBV7-2 to TRBJ1-5; D perhaps matches TRBD1 (6 bases). The germline CDR1 and CDR2 sequences are SGHTA and FQGNSA. The CDR3 spans 15 residues. V dropped 3 bases and J dropped 2 bases, with 11 bases sitting between them. Here the CDR3 reads CASSLKGDGNQPQHF. The CDR3 coding sequence is TGTGCCAGCAGCTTGAAGGGGGATGGCAATCAGCCCCAGCATTTT.